This TCR beta chain emerged from a study of T-cell memory formation after mild COVID-19. The ends were cut back, 6 bases at V and 6 bases at J, with 9 bases in the middle. The CDR3 sequence is 12 residues long. TCRdb redid the calling of the 5' RACE reads with MiXCR, one entry per CDR3 protein. The table lists tens of thousands of distinct CDR3 sequences, over 10% of them singletons. This clonotype was detected a few times. Its antigen is unidentified. Findings of the study overall: Contracting clones from day 15 to 85 had balanced CD4/CD8; later expanders favoured CD4+.

The sequence came from a man between 18 and 35 years old who had mild COVID-19 (a few samples of this study predate the infection). Cell type and time point are not known. The chain employs TRBV12-3 or TRBV12-4 and TRBJ2-1; D is uncertain. The specimen was PBMCs or a T cell subset sorted from them (not recorded which). The CDR3 loop is CASRAPSNEQFF. Written as DNA, the CDR3 is TGTGCCAGCAGGGCACCCTCCAATGAGCAGTTCTTC.